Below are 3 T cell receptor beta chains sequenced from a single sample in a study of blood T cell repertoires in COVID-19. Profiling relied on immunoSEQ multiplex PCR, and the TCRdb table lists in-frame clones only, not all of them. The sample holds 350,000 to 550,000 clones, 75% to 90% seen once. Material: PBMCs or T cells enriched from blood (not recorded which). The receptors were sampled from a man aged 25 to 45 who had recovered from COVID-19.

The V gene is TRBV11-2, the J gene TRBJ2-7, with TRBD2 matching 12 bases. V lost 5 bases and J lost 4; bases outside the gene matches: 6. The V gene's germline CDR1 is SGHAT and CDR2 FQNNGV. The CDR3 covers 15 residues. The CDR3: CASSVTGTSGYEQYF. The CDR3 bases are TGTGCCAGCAGCGTCACCGGGACTAGCGGGTACGAGCAGTACTTC. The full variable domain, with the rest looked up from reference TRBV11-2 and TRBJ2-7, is EAGVAQSPRYKIIEKRQSVAFWCNPISGHATLYWYQQILGQGPKLLIQFQNNGVVDDSQLPKDRFSAERLKGVDSTLKIQPAKLEDSAVYLCASSVTGTSGYEQYFGPGTRLTVT.

CDR3 DNA sequence: TGTGCCAGCAGCCCTGTCCAGCGGGTTAGCACAGATACGCAGTATTTT. Protein product: CASSPVQRVSTDTQYF. The rearrangement uses TRBV5-5 and TRBJ2-3; D perhaps matches TRBD2 (6 bases). Looked up from germline, CDR1 is SGHKS and CDR2 is YYEKEE (reference sequence). The CDR3 is 16 residues long. V lost 4 bases and J lost 0, with 15 bases in between.

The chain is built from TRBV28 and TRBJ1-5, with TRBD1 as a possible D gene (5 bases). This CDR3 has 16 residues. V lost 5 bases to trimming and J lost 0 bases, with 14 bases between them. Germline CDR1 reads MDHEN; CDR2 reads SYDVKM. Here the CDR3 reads CASSKTGDHSNQPQHF. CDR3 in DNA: TGTGCCAGCAGTAAGACGGGGGACCATAGCAATCAGCCCCAGCATTTT.